Below, one TCR beta chain is given with its context. The antigen is unknown. The sample comes from a study of cytomegalovirus exposure and HLA in healthy donors. The wider study: Earlier, 110 million or so unique TCR beta sequences were recovered from about 170 million T cells by an analysis. Study findings and constraints: In a later analysis, specific HLA alleles were associated with more than 15,000 TCR beta sequences at a 0.05 false discovery rate. What a later analysis reportedly showed was that an Asian-associated ancestry cluster had fewer N-insertions than the 666-donor mean. Differences between HLA loci emerged in a later analysis of TCR association rates, with DRB1 most and HLA-C fewest.

CDR1 is MNHNS, CDR2 SASEGT, per germline. The CDR3 extends over 15 amino acids. V shed 4 bases and J 3 bases; nucleotides not matched to a gene: 9. The study ran its PCR with 60 Vbeta and 13 Jbeta primers. Sequenced by immunoSEQ multiplex PCR; TCRdb stores in-frame clones only, minus some. The sample yields about 110,000 clones, 76% seen once. The specimen sequenced was PBMCs. The source of this sequence is a young man in good health and CMV-seropositive. The chain carries TRBV6-1 and TRBJ2-7; the match to TRBD1 covers 7 bases. The DNA of the CDR3 is TGTGCCAGCAGTGCATCCGGGACAGCACGCTACGAGCAGTACTTC. Protein: CASSASGTARYEQYF.